A selection of T cell receptor beta chains follows, all from one sample in a study of T-cell memory formation after mild COVID-19. TCRdb ran MiXCR on the 5' RACE reads and lists one entry per CDR3 protein. The table lists about 240,000 distinct CDR3 sequences, more than 8% of them singletons. Sequenced input: PBMCs or a T cell subset sorted from them (not recorded which). Every receptor here comes from a man aged 18 to 30 who had mild COVID-19 (a few samples of this study predate the infection). Cell type and time point are not known. CDR3s include the opening cysteine and the closing phenylalanine or tryptophan. D genes are given only for firm matches. Expanded clones get a size class; other rows say once, few or many, or leave the size out.

TRBD1	TRBV29-1	-	TRBJ1-1	TGCAGCGTTGTCCAGGGGGCCTCGGGCACTGAAGCTTTCTTT	CSVVQGASGTEAFF
TRBD2	TRBV7-2	many	TRBJ2-1	TGTGCCAGCAGTCCCAGCGGGAGCTCCTACAATGAGCAGTTCTTC	CASSPSGSSYNEQFF
TRBD1	TRBV5-1	few	TRBJ2-7	TGCGCCAGCAGCTTGGCCCCAGGGGGCTCCTACGAGCAGTACTTC	CASSLAPGGSYEQYF
-	TRBV4-1	-	TRBJ1-1	TGCGCCAGCAGCCAAGAACCACAGAGTAACACTGAAGCTTTCTTT	CASSQEPQSNTEAFF
TRBD2	TRBV5-1	many	TRBJ2-3	TGCGCCAGCAGCTTGGTCCCGAGCGGGGGCCTCACAGATACGCAGTATTTT	CASSLVPSGGLTDTQYF
-	TRBV5-4	many	TRBJ2-1	TGTGCCAGTTCCGGGACGGTGGCCTACAATGAGCAGTTCTTC	CASSGTVAYNEQFF
TRBD1	TRBV2	many	TRBJ2-2	TGTGCCAGCAGCCGGCAGGGGGCCACCGGGGAGCTGTTTTTT	CASSRQGATGELFF
TRBD2	TRBV20-1	many	TRBJ2-5	TGCAGTGCTGGCCAACTAGCGGGGACGGAGACCCAGTACTTC	CSAGQLAGTETQYF
-	TRBV4-1	medium-sized	TRBJ1-1	TGCGCCAGCAGCCCTAGGGAGGTGGCTGAAGCTTTCTTT	CASSPREVAEAFF
-	TRBV3-1	many	TRBJ1-1	TGTGCCAGCAGCCAAGGTATAATTCGACAGGCGGGTGCCACTGAAGCTTTCTTT	CASSQGIIRQAGATEAFF
TRBD1	TRBV6-5	many	TRBJ1-2	TGTGCCAGCAGTTACTCGATAGGGGGCACTGGCTACACCTTC	CASSYSIGGTGYTF
TRBD2	TRBV5-1	-	TRBJ2-3	TGCGCCAGCAGCCCGGGGGGGCCCGATACGCAGTATTTT	CASSPGGPDTQYF
TRBD1	TRBV28	-	TRBJ1-2	TGTGCCAGCAGTGCCGCTACTCAGACAGGGATCAACTATGGCTACACCTTC	CASSAATQTGINYGYTF
TRBD2	TRBV5-1	few	TRBJ2-1	TGCGCCAGCAGCACGGGGGGACTGAACAATGAGCAGTTCTTC	CASSTGGLNNEQFF
-	TRBV20-1	many	TRBJ2-3	TGCAGTGCCGAAGCGAGGGGGGGCCACCGCACAGATACGCAGTATTTT	CSAEARGGHRTDTQYF
-	TRBV5-1	many	TRBJ2-1	TGCGCCAGCAGCTCCGACGGGGGGCCCGTCTGGTTCTTC	CASSSDGGPVWFF
TRBD1	TRBV7-9	few	TRBJ1-1	TGTGCCAGCAGCTTGACAGGGCAGGGCACTGAAGCTTTCTTT	CASSLTGQGTEAFF
-	TRBV6-2/TRBV6-3	-	TRBJ1-1	TGTGCCAGCACCCCGGGGGAGTTGAACACTGAAGCTTTCTTT	CASTPGELNTEAFF
-	TRBV28	few	TRBJ2-7	TGTGCCAGCAGTTTCCCAACTAGGGCGGGGGAGCAGTACTTC	CASSFPTRAGEQYF
-	TRBV7-2	-	TRBJ2-3	TGTGCCAGCAGCTTAGCGGGGGTAACTTCCGCAGATACGCAGTATTTT	CASSLAGVTSADTQYF
TRBD2	TRBV20-1	-	TRBJ2-5	TGCAGTGCTGCGACTAGCGGGGGCCCCCAGTACTTC	CSAATSGGPQYF
TRBD2	TRBV3-1	-	TRBJ2-5	TGTGCCAGCAGCCAAGAGACTAGCGGGGTCCGGACGGAGACCCAGTACTTC	CASSQETSGVRTETQYF
-	TRBV10-3	few	TRBJ1-2	TGTGCCATCAGTGAAGGGGCAGGGAACTATGGCTACACCTTC	CAISEGAGNYGYTF
-	TRBV5-1	many	TRBJ2-7	TGCGCCAGCAGAATGGCCCCAGGATCCTACGAGCAGTACTTC	CASRMAPGSYEQYF
TRBD2	TRBV12-3/TRBV12-4	many	TRBJ2-5	TGTGCCAGCAGTTTAGCGCGGGAGGAGGCCCGGTACTTC	CASSLAREEARYF
-	TRBV18	few	TRBJ1-1	TGTGCCAGCTCACCAGCAGGGTTGGACACTGAAGCTTTCTTT	CASSPAGLDTEAFF
TRBD1	TRBV18	-	TRBJ2-3	TGTGCCAGCTCACCCCCCGCGGGACAGGGCCGATCAGATACGCAGTATTTT	CASSPPAGQGRSDTQYF
TRBD2	TRBV5-1	-	TRBJ2-3	TGCGCCAGCAGCCAAGCCTTGGGAGGGGGCACAGATACGCAGTATTTT	CASSQALGGGTDTQYF
TRBD2	TRBV7-2	-	TRBJ2-3	TGTGCCAGCAGCTTAGCGGGGACTAGGGGAACAGATACGCAGTATTTT	CASSLAGTRGTDTQYF
-	TRBV6-1	-	TRBJ2-1	TGTGCCAGCAGTGAATCTGGCGTCGATGAGCAGTTCTTC	CASSESGVDEQFF
TRBD1	TRBV7-2	few	TRBJ1-5	TGTGCCAGCAGACCCGCAGGGGGCGGTCAGCCCCAGCATTTT	CASRPAGGGQPQHF
TRBD1	TRBV9	-	TRBJ1-6	TGTGCCAGCGGCCCCGGGACAGGGGGCCTAATTTCACCCCTCCACTTT	CASGPGTGGLISPLHF
TRBD2	TRBV4-3	few	TRBJ2-5	TGCGCCAGCAGCCAAGGTCCGGGGGGGGAAGAGACCCAGTACTTC	CASSQGPGGEETQYF
TRBD1	TRBV5-1	many	TRBJ2-2	TGCGCCAGCAGTATACAGGGGAGACAGTACACCGGGGAGCTGTTTTTT	CASSIQGRQYTGELFF
TRBD1	TRBV12-3/TRBV12-4	few	TRBJ2-1	TGTGCCAGCAGACCCAGGGGGAAGTCGTACTACAATGAGCAGTTCTTC	CASRPRGKSYYNEQFF
TRBD1	TRBV20-1	-	TRBJ2-5	TGCAGTGCTAGCCGGGACAGCCCAGAGACCCAGTACTTC	CSASRDSPETQYF
-	TRBV12-3/TRBV12-4	-	TRBJ2-5	TGTGCCAGCAGCCCCCCTGACAGTCAAGAGACCCAGTACTTC	CASSPPDSQETQYF
-	TRBV20-1	many	TRBJ1-1	TGCAGTGCCAAGTCCGGGACATTGAACACTGAAGCTTTCTTT	CSAKSGTLNTEAFF
-	TRBV20-1	few	TRBJ1-1	TGCAGTGCTAGAGATGGGGGGGGGACTGAAGCTTTCTTT	CSARDGGGTEAFF
-	TRBV18	few	TRBJ1-1	TGTGCCAGCTCACCATTTAAGGGCACTGAAGCTTTCTTT	CASSPFKGTEAFF
-	TRBV12-3/TRBV12-4	few	TRBJ2-6	TGTGCCAGCAGTCCCCTAGGCTCGGCCCCTGGGGCCAACGTCCTGACTTTC	CASSPLGSAPGANVLTF
-	TRBV7-2	few	TRBJ2-7	TGTGCCAGCAGCTTCGCCCAACAGAACGAGCAGTACTTC	CASSFAQQNEQYF
-	TRBV4-2	many	TRBJ1-5	TGTGCCAGCAGCCCAGTCGGTAATCAGCCCCAGCATTTT	CASSPVGNQPQHF
TRBD2	TRBV6-1	-	TRBJ2-1	TGTGCCAGCAGTGAAGCGTCCGGGGGGTCCTACAATGAGCAGTTCTTC	CASSEASGGSYNEQFF
-	TRBV18	-	TRBJ2-6	TGTGCCAGCTCACCACAGGGGGTTTCTGGGGCCAACGTCCTGACTTTC	CASSPQGVSGANVLTF
-	TRBV20-1	-	TRBJ2-3	TGCAGTGCTGAGGGGGGGCGGAGTACGCAGTATTTT	CSAEGGRSTQYF
TRBD1	TRBV5-1	-	TRBJ1-4	TGCGCCAGCAACAGGGGGGATTCTAATGAAAAACTGTTTTTT	CASNRGDSNEKLFF
-	TRBV5-1	few	TRBJ2-5	TGCGCCAGCAACACATTCGAAGAGACCCAGTACTTC	CASNTFEETQYF
TRBD1	TRBV6-1	-	TRBJ1-6	TGTGCCAGCAGCCGGGACAGGTCAAATTCACCCCTCCACTTT	CASSRDRSNSPLHF
TRBD2	TRBV5-1	few	TRBJ2-5	TGCGCCAGCAGCTGGGACGGGACTAGCGGGGGCGGTGAGACCCAGTACTTC	CASSWDGTSGGGETQYF
TRBD2	TRBV20-1	many	TRBJ2-5	TGCAGTGCTAGAGACCACTATTCTAGCGGGGGACAAGAGACCCAGTACTTC	CSARDHYSSGGQETQYF
TRBD1	TRBV3-1	-	TRBJ1-5	TGTGCCAGCAGCCCAGAACAGGGGCTAAGGGCTACCAACAATCAGCCCCAGCATTTT	CASSPEQGLRATNNQPQHF
-	TRBV5-1	many	TRBJ1-2	TGCGCCAGCAGCTTGCTTGAGGAGGGGAGCTATGGCTACACCTTC	CASSLLEEGSYGYTF
-	TRBV4-1	-	TRBJ1-1	TGCGCCAGCAGCTACAGGACAGAGAACACTGAAGCTTTCTTT	CASSYRTENTEAFF
-	TRBV28	few	TRBJ1-6	TGTGCCAGCAGCCGAACAGTATATAATTCACCCCTCCACTTT	CASSRTVYNSPLHF